Listed below are T cell receptor beta chains from one sample, sequenced in a study of post-analysis software for immune sequencing data. TCRdb re-called the PCR reads through MiXCR, storing one row per CDR3 protein. The table lists roughly 650,000 distinct CDR3 sequences, approximately 59% of them singletons, with about 11% in the top ten. Sequencing input: blood. The receptors were gathered from a girl under 10 years old with multiple sclerosis. Both conserved end residues are part of each CDR3. D genes are given only for firm matches. Not every row has a clone size; where given, it reads once, few, many or a size class.

abundance | j_gene | v_gene | d_gene | CDR3aa | CDR3nt
- | TRBJ2-2 | TRBV20-1 | TRBD2 | CSARVQAGGYAGELFF | TGCAGTGCTAGAGTTCAAGCGGGAGGCTACGCCGGGGAGCTGTTTTTT
- | TRBJ1-2 | TRBV5-1 | - | CASSPPAGTYGYTF | TGCGCCAGCAGCCCTCCGGCAGGGACCTATGGCTACACCTTC
- | TRBJ2-5 | TRBV7-9 | - | CASSLGPAPQETQYF | TGTGCCAGCAGCTTAGGTCCAGCGCCCCAAGAGACCCAGTACTTC
- | TRBJ2-7 | TRBV11-2 | - | CASSPKFYEQYF | TGTGCTAGCAGCCCCAAATTCTACGAGCAGTACTTC
- | TRBJ1-5 | TRBV28 | - | CASDLDRNQPQHF | TGTGCCAGCGACCTTGACAGGAATCAGCCCCAGCATTTT
- | TRBJ2-1 | TRBV11-1 | - | CASSLFRGSNEQFF | TGTGCCAGCAGCTTATTTAGGGGGAGCAATGAGCAGTTCTTC
- | TRBJ2-2 | TRBV10-3 | - | CAISGVPGELFF | TGTGCCATCAGTGGGGTCCCCGGGGAGCTGTTTTTT
- | TRBJ2-3 | TRBV6-4 | - | CASSDEASTDTQYF | TGTGCCAGCAGTGATGAAGCGAGCACAGATACGCAGTATTTT
few | TRBJ1-5 | TRBV20-1 | - | CSPNPRISGGNQPQHF | TGTAGTCCTAACCCCCGGATCTCCGGAGGCAATCAGCCCCAGCATTTT
- | TRBJ1-1 | TRBV20-1 | - | CSASGLNTEAFF | TGCAGTGCTAGCGGCTTGAACACTGAAGCTTTCTTT
- | TRBJ2-6 | TRBV7-2 | TRBD1 | CASSFFPGTVLSGANVLTF | TGTGCCAGCAGCTTCTTTCCCGGGACAGTTCTTTCTGGGGCCAACGTCCTGACTTTC
- | TRBJ1-5 | TRBV2 | - | CASSDRESNQPQHF | TGTGCCAGCAGTGACAGGGAAAGCAATCAGCCCCAGCATTTT
- | TRBJ1-1 | TRBV7-2 | - | CASSFFTEAFF | TGTGCCAGCAGCTTCTTCACTGAAGCTTTCTTT
- | TRBJ2-3 | TRBV18 | TRBD2 | CASSPRGLAGGTDTQYF | TGTGCCAGCTCACCGCGTGGACTAGCGGGCGGCACAGATACGCAGTATTTT
few | TRBJ2-7 | TRBV6-1 | - | CASSEIGLSREQYF | TGTGCCAGCAGTGAAATCGGGCTGTCTCGCGAGCAGTACTTC
- | TRBJ2-1 | TRBV24-1 | - | CATSEGSYFYNEQFF | TGTGCCACCAGTGAGGGCAGCTACTTCTACAATGAGCAGTTCTTC
- | TRBJ2-5 | TRBV7-9 | TRBD2 | CASSPGLAGGEETQYF | TGTGCCAGCAGCCCAGGACTAGCGGGAGGAGAAGAGACCCAGTACTTC
- | TRBJ1-1 | TRBV29-1 | - | CSVSGGADLNTEAFF | TGCAGCGTCTCCGGGGGAGCCGATTTGAACACTGAAGCTTTCTTT
- | TRBJ1-5 | TRBV6-6 | TRBD1 | CASRPQGVSQPQHF | TGTGCCAGCAGGCCTCAGGGGGTTAGTCAGCCCCAGCATTTT
few | TRBJ2-3 | TRBV24-1 | - | CATSGRRQSTDTQYF | TGTGCCACCAGTGGTCGGCGGCAGAGCACAGATACGCAGTATTTT
once | TRBJ2-1 | TRBV20-1 | TRBD2 | CSARGMGGSYNEQFF | TGCAGTGCTAGGGGTATGGGCGGGAGCTACAATGAGCAGTTCTTC
- | TRBJ2-1 | TRBV20-1 | TRBD2 | CSARARTSGGTLPNDQFF | TGCAGTGCTAGGGCCAGGACTAGCGGGGGGACGCTACCCAATGACCAGTTCTTC
- | TRBJ2-7 | TRBV13 | TRBD1 | CASSSTSTGPSYEQYF | TGTGCCAGCAGCTCGACTTCGACAGGGCCCTCCTACGAGCAGTACTTC